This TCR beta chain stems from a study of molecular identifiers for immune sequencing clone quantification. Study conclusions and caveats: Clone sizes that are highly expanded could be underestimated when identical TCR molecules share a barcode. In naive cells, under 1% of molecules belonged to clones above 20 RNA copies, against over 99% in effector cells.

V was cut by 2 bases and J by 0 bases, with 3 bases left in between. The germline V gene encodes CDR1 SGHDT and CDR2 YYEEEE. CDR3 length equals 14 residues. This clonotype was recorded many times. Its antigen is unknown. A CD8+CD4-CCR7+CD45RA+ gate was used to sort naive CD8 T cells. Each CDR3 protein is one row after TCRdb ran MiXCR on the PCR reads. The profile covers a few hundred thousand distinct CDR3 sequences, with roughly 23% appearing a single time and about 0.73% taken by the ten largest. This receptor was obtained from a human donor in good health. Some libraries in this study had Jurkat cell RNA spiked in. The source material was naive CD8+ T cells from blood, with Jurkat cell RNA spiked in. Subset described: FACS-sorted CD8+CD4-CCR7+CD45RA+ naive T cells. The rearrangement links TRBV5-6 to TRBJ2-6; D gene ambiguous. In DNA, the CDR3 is TGTGCCAGCAGCTTCGGCTCTGGGGCCAACGTCCTGACTTTC. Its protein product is CASSFGSGANVLTF.